The 6 T cell receptor beta chains given below trace back to one sample, sequenced in a study of vaccination effects on CD4 cells after COVID-19. Antigen specificity for these receptors is unknown. Sequencing was preceded by expansion of antigen-specific CD4+ T cells with viral peptide pools in the ViraFEST assay. Following an approximately 10-day culture, CD4+ T cells were purified. No vaccinee had earlier SARS-CoV-2 infection, and nucleocapsid antibodies were negative. The table came from immunoSEQ multiplex PCR; TCRdb's copy has only in-frame clones and leaves some out. Altogether tens of thousands of clones are present, nearly 80% being singletons, with the ten largest covering about 6%. The starting material was CD4+ T cells from PBMCs cultured with HCoV-OC43 spike peptides, obtained before COVID-19 vaccination. As to subset: HCoV-OC43 spike overlapping peptide pool stimulation. Receptors originate from a human donor who received a COVID-19 vaccine.

The genes are TRBV19 and TRBJ2-1, with D hard to call. From germline, CDR1 is LNHDA and CDR2 SQIVND (reference sequence). V lost 8 bases and J 3 bases, leaving 11 bases between the germline ends. This CDR3 has 13 amino acids. The CDR3 sequence is CASGYRSYNEQFF. Here the CDR3 DNA reads TGTGCCAGTGGCTACCGGAGCTACAATGAGCAGTTCTTC.

This clone was detected only a few times. The chain uses TRBV6-1 and TRBJ1-5; no clear D gene. From germline, CDR1 is MNHNS and CDR2 SASEGT. This CDR3 comprises 13 residues. V gave up 1 base and J gave up 7 bases, with 8 bases separating them. This chain's CDR3 is CASSEVFGQPQHF. CDR3 sequence (DNA): TGTGCCAGCAGTGAAGTATTCGGACAGCCCCAGCATTTT.

The genes are TRBV4-1 and TRBJ2-7, with 10 nucleotides matching TRBD1. Germline-derived CDR1 and CDR2 are MGHRA and YSYEKL. This CDR3 is 13 amino acids long. V was pared by 4 bases and J by 9 bases, with 6 bases of the junction left unmatched. In nucleotides, the CDR3 is TGCGCCAGCAGCCTGGACAGGGGGTCCGTGCAGTACGTC. Protein sequence: CASSLDRGSVQYV.

This rearrangement joins TRBV30 to TRBJ1-4, with D possibly TRBD1 on 5 matching bases. From germline, CDR1 is GTSNPN and CDR2 SVGIG (reference sequence). The V end lost 1 base, the J end lost 12 bases, and 12 bases lay between the germline ends. CDR3 length: 12 amino acids. Written as DNA, the CDR3 is TGTGCCTGGAGTGCAACGATGGGGGAACTGTTTTTT. As protein: CAWSATMGELFF.

The J gene is TRBJ2-7, the V gene TRBV5-6; a possible D gene is TRBD2 (7 bases). The germline V gene has CDR1 SGHDT and CDR2 YYEEEE. The CDR3 has 15 residues. Trimming took 4 bases from V and 4 from J, leaving 18 bases between them. DNA for the CDR3: TGTGCCAGCAGCCCGTTAGGGGGGGAAAATTACGAGCAGTACGTC. It specifies CASSPLGGENYEQYV.

V and J are TRBV28 and TRBJ2-3, with 8 positions matching TRBD1. Trimming cost V 4 bases and J 1 base; bases outside gene matches: 4. Germline V gene data show CDR1 as MDHEN and CDR2 as SYDVKM. The CDR3 is 15 residues long. The CDR3 DNA sequence: TGTGCCAGCAGTTCGGTGGGACAGGGCACAGATACGCAGTATTTT. Protein: CASSSVGQGTDTQYF.